Reported below is one T cell receptor beta chain. The data were obtained in a study of blood T cell repertoires in COVID-19. The overall study: Spain, Italy and the United States supplied samples that represented acute and convalescent COVID-19.

This CDR3 spans 14 amino acids. Losses at the gene ends were 4 bases for V and 7 bases for J; bases not matched to a gene: 8. Germline V lookup: CDR1 GTSNPN, CDR2 SVGIG (reference sequence). During active infection, Seattle patients enrolled and were then monitored through disease. As processed by the authors: Reference gene primers were amplified, and this amplification served to estimate nucleated cell counts. Here immunoSEQ multiplex PCR was the method, and the copy in TCRdb shows in-frame clones only, minus some. V, J and clone size derive from that table, while D and trimming were established from the DNA sequence. Here the sample spans roughly 170,000 clones, about 86% being singletons.

The sequence was obtained from a woman between 70 and 85 years old with COVID-19, enrolled during active disease. The chain recombines TRBV30 with TRBJ1-5; TRBD1 matches 9 bases. Specimen: peripheral blood. CDR3 coding DNA: TGTGCCTGGACCGGGCGGGGGACAGGGCAGCCCCAGCATTTT. As protein: CAWTGRGTGQPQHF. Complete variable domain (other parts from reference TRBV30 and TRBJ1-5): SQTIHQWPATLVQPVGSPLSLECTVEGTSNPNLYWYRQAAGRGLQLLFYSVGIGQISSEVPQNLSASRPQDRQFILSSKKLLLSDSGFYLCAWTGRGTGQPQHFGDGTRLSIL.